This T cell receptor beta chain was sequenced in a study of shared clonotypes between healthy human individuals. The assay was immunoSEQ multiplex PCR, and TCRdb's table has in-frame clones only and misses some. Of roughly 650,000 clones in the sample, approximately 96% were seen once. Points on this clone: What it binds is unknown.

Naive CD8 cells lacked CD45RO and underwent positive selection for CCR7, leaving out terminally differentiated effector memory CD45RA+ cells. The study's findings and limits: Despite large depth, sorted-subset datasets appeared incompletely sequenced. Among donors, sharing of clonotypes was expected to be affected by sequencing depth.

Trimming stripped 0 bases from V and 10 bases from J, with 13 bases between. Germline loops: CDR1 LNHDA, CDR2 SQIVND (reference sequence). This CDR3 spans 14 amino acids. The sequence was collected from a woman aged 25 to 39 in good health. Sequences were obtained from naive CD8+ T cells sorted from blood. The V gene is TRBV19, the J gene TRBJ2-1; perhaps D is TRBD1 or TRBD2 (5 bases each). The CDR3 region has the DNA TGTGCCAGTAGTATAGATGGGGCTAGCCGGGAGCAGTTCTTC. The encoded protein is CASSIDGASREQFF. The entire variable domain, with the rest obtained from reference TRBV19 and TRBJ2-1, is as follows: DGGITQSPKYLFRKEGQNVTLSCEQNLNHDAMYWYRQDPGQGLRLIYYSQIVNDFQKGDIAEGYSVSREKKESFPLTVTSAQKNPTAFYLCASSIDGASREQFFGPGTRLTVL.